This T cell receptor beta chain was identified in a study of cytomegalovirus exposure and HLA in healthy donors. Study-level information: Assignment to the Caucasian-associated ancestry cluster applied to 81% of the approximately 420 genotyped donors.

The CDR3 has 17 residues. The ends lost 3 bases at V and 1 base at J; junction bases unmatched: 5. Per the germline V gene, CDR1 is SGHRS and CDR2 is YFSETQ. PCR was performed using 60 Vbeta and 13 Jbeta primers. In the authors' workflow: There were tens of millions of unique TCR beta chains by a later count, and some 10 million of them were shared. Here immunoSEQ multiplex PCR was the method, and the copy in TCRdb shows in-frame clones only, minus some. The V and J calls and clone size are taken from that table; D and trimming were inferred from the DNA. The sample shows about 150,000 clones, around 77% of them seen only once.

The J gene is TRBJ2-2, the V gene TRBV5-1; 11 nucleotides line up with TRBD2. Sequencing was done on a sample of PBMCs. The sequence came from a man aged 25 to 45 in good health and CMV-seronegative. The CDR3 spells CASSSSLAGGNTGELFF. CDR3 nucleotides: TGCGCCAGCAGCTCTAGTCTAGCGGGAGGGAACACCGGGGAGCTGTTTTTT.